The present T cell receptor beta chain was sequenced within a study of blood T cell repertoires in COVID-19. Study-level background: Specimens from acute and convalescent COVID-19 originated in the United States, Italy and Spain. Sample material is recorded as cDNA or gDNA derived from T cells, B-cell-depleted T cells, or PBMCs.

Germline CDR1 is KGHSH and CDR2 is LQKENI. Deletions cut 2 bases from V and 6 bases from J, with 10 bases between. The CDR3 totals 14 residues. In the authors' workflow: Reference gene primers were amplified, and this amplification served to estimate nucleated cell counts. Measured with immunoSEQ multiplex PCR; TCRdb has only the in-frame clones, and not every one. From that table come the V and J calls and clone size; the DNA was used to work out D and trimming. This table has some 74,000 clones, about 80% appearing once. This rearrangement joins TRBV18 to TRBJ2-2, with a tentative D call TRBD1 (6 bases). This clonotype was obtained from a man older than 75 with acute or convalescent COVID-19. Sequencing was carried out using peripheral blood. The CDR3 here is CASSPNREPGELFF. In DNA form, the CDR3 reads TGTGCCAGCTCACCAAACAGGGAGCCCGGGGAGCTGTTTTTT.